The 32 T cell receptor beta chains below were found in one sample sequenced in a study of CD8 T cells in ankylosing spondylitis. TCRdb independently ran MiXCR on the 5' RACE reads; one entry per CDR3 protein. This sample has 200,000 to 250,000 distinct CDR3 sequences, with 30% to 35% found just once. Sequenced: blood, either unsorted or a sorted T cell fraction (not recorded which). Receptors were obtained from a male donor with ankylosing spondylitis or in good health (not recorded which).

The gene calls are TRBV6-5 and TRBJ2-1, with a possible D match to TRBD2 (7 bases). The germline gives CDR1 MNHEY, CDR2 SVGAGI. Trimming took 2 bases from V and 5 from J, leaving 13 bases between them. CDR3 length equals 15 residues. This CDR3 is CASSYDGGLDNEQFF. For the CDR3, the DNA is TGTGCCAGCAGTTACGACGGGGGGCTGGACAATGAGCAGTTCTTC.

This clonotype came up a few times. The CDR3 sequence is CSASSQGADTGELFF. CDR3 nucleotides: TGCAGTGCTAGCAGTCAGGGGGCCGACACCGGGGAGCTGTTTTTT. The V call is TRBV20-1, the J call TRBJ2-2; 8 nucleotides match TRBD1. This CDR3 contains 15 residues. From germline, CDR1 is DFQATT and CDR2 SNEGSKA (reference sequence). V dropped 3 bases and J dropped 3; count of bases not matched to a gene: 6.

This chain uses TRBV10-3 with TRBJ1-1; a possible D gene is TRBD1 (6 bases). Deletions cut 3 bases from V and 4 bases from J, with 9 bases between. There are 13 residues in the CDR3. Germline V gene data show CDR1 as ENHRY and CDR2 as SYGVKD. CDR3 DNA: TGTGCCATCAGTGAAACCAGGGGCACTGAAGCTTTCTTT. Translation gives CAISETRGTEAFF.

Only one count was recorded for this clonotype. The rearrangement uses TRBV28 and TRBJ2-5; 7 nucleotides line up with TRBD1. The V and J ends lost 6 bases and 5 bases, in that order; junction bases with no gene match: 12. The CDR3 is 15 residues long. Germline V gene data show CDR1 as MDHEN and CDR2 as SYDVKM. The CDR3 spells CASSLPRGFGETQYF. The CDR3 nucleotides are TGTGCCAGCAGCTTGCCCAGGGGGTTCGGGGAGACCCAGTACTTC.

This clonotype turned up a few times. The chain combines TRBV18 with TRBJ1-1, with D unresolved. This CDR3 has 13 residues. Germline V gene sequence: CDR1 KGHSH, CDR2 LQKENI. Trimming took 6 bases from V and 0 from J, leaving 8 bases between them. The CDR3 reads CASSTALNTEAFF. In DNA, the CDR3 is TGTGCCAGCTCCACAGCACTGAACACTGAAGCTTTCTTT.

This clonotype occurred a few times. This sequence joins TRBV27 and TRBJ2-1, with 10 bases identical to TRBD1. CDR1 is MNHEY and CDR2 is SMNVEV in the germline V gene (reference sequence). With V trimmed by 7 bases and J by 6 bases, 6 bases remained unmatched. The CDR3 has 14 residues. The CDR3 protein is CASKPGQGFNEQFF. The CDR3 bases are TGTGCCAGCAAACCGGGACAGGGGTTCAATGAGCAGTTCTTC.

This clonotype was observed a few times. CDR3 DNA: TGTGCCAGCGGAGCTAGCGGGGGTATAGGTGAGCAGTTCTTC. It encodes CASGASGGIGEQFF. The chain links TRBV6-1 to TRBJ2-1; 10 bases are shared with TRBD2. Germline V CDR1 and CDR2: MNHNS, SASEGT. V lost 8 bases to trimming and J lost 9 bases; unmatched junction nucleotides: 10. CDR3 size: 14 residues.

The chain is built from TRBV6-1 and TRBJ2-7; the match to TRBD1 covers 12 bases. The CDR3 runs 17 residues. Germline CDR1 MNHNS, CDR2 SASEGT. The trim removed 6 bases at V and 1 base at J, leaving 10 bases unmatched. The CDR3 nucleotides read TGTGCCAGCAGCCGACCTACGGGACAGGGGGCTTCCTACGAGCAGTACTTC. It is translated as CASSRPTGQGASYEQYF.

This chain links TRBV20-1 with TRBJ1-4; D is unresolved. Between the trimmed V and J ends, which lost 0 bases and 8 bases, there was a span of 16 bases. The CDR3 totals 15 residues. Germline V gives CDR1 DFQATT, CDR2 SNEGSKA (reference sequence). The CDR3 reads CSARDLGEGTEKLFF. The CDR3 DNA follows: TGCAGTGCTAGAGATTTAGGAGAGGGTACGGAAAAACTGTTTTTT.

Here the CDR3 DNA reads TGTGCCAGCAGCGAACGACAGGGGGGGAACACCGGGGAGCTGTTTTTT. Its translation: CASSERQGGNTGELFF. V is TRBV7-2 and J is TRBJ2-2; 9 bases agree with TRBD1. The V and J ends lost 5 bases and 1 base, in that order; junction bases with no gene match: 5. CDR1 and CDR2 (germline): SGHTA, FQGNSA. This CDR3 has 16 residues.

The sample holds a few counts of this clonotype. The V and J genes are TRBV12-3 or TRBV12-4 and TRBJ2-5, with TRBD2 matching 10 bases. The CDR3 totals 18 residues. V lost 2 bases and J lost 3; bases outside the gene matches: 12. CDR3 coding DNA: TGTGCCAGCAGTTTACGGGCTAGCGGGGGAAACCACAAAGAGACCCAGTACTTC. Residues: CASSLRASGGNHKETQYF.

The V call is TRBV5-1, the J call TRBJ1-1; tentative D call: TRBD1 (5 bases). Germline V gene data show CDR1 as SGHRS and CDR2 as YFSETQ. The CDR3 extends over 14 amino acids. Trimming took 1 base from V and 3 from J, leaving 10 bases between them. The CDR3 nucleotides are TGCGCCAGCAGCTTGAATCGGGGGGACACTGAAGCTTTCTTT. Translation: CASSLNRGDTEAFF.

This clonotype was observed many times. A read error may account for a junction end that differs from germline. This CDR3 is CSVEGQANYGYTF. Written as DNA, the CDR3 is TGCAGCGTCGAAGGACAGGCAAACTATGGCTACACCTTC. This chain joins TRBV29-1 and TRBJ1-2; 7 bases fit TRBD1. The CDR3 length is 13 residues. The germline CDR1 and CDR2 sequences are SQVTM and ANQGSEA.

This chain uses TRBV20-1 with TRBJ1-1, with 10 bases matching TRBD1. Germline-derived CDR1 and CDR2 are DFQATT and SNEGSKA (reference sequence). The CDR3 loop spans 13 amino acids. Trimming at V came to 1 base and at J to 11 bases, leaving 7 bases not matched to a gene. CDR3 in amino acids: CSARGGQGIYAFF. CDR3 in DNA: TGCAGTGCTAGAGGGGGACAGGGGATATATGCTTTCTTT.

This clonotype showed up just a few times. This chain connects TRBV20-1 to TRBJ2-1, with 8 bases matching TRBD2. This CDR3 region has 14 residues. Germline loops: CDR1 DFQATT, CDR2 SNEGSKA (reference sequence). The J segment lost 8 bases and the V segment lost 0 bases, leaving 6 bases of the junction unmatched. This chain's CDR3 is CSAREGLDLHEQFF. The CDR3 region has the DNA TGCAGTGCTAGAGAGGGACTAGATCTGCATGAGCAGTTCTTC.

The CDR3 DNA reads TGCAGCGTACACAGGGGGAGGACAGATACGCAGTATTTT. Its protein is CSVHRGRTDTQYF. V and J are TRBV29-1 and TRBJ2-3, with 8 bases lining up with TRBD1. Germline V gene sequence: CDR1 SQVTM, CDR2 ANQGSEA. The CDR3 runs to 13 residues. V shed 6 bases and J 3 bases; nucleotides not matched to a gene: 5.

At least ten counts were recorded for this clonotype. The chain couples TRBV7-2 to TRBJ1-4; 7 bases fit TRBD1. The V segment lost 1 base and the J segment 8 bases; nucleotides outside the gene matches: 7. Germline assignment: CDR1 SGHTA and CDR2 FQGNSA. The CDR3 totals 15 residues. The CDR3 DNA sequence: TGTGCCAGCAGCTTAGACCCGACAGGGCCCGAAAAACTGTTTTTT. Encoded protein: CASSLDPTGPEKLFF.

Only a few counts were recorded for this clonotype. V usage is TRBV20-1 and J usage is TRBJ2-7; D possibly corresponds to TRBD1 (6 bases). Germline CDR1 DFQATT, CDR2 SNEGSKA (reference sequence). The CDR3 is made up of 12 amino acids. V was trimmed by 6 bases and J by 4 bases, leaving 13 bases between them. CDR3: CSANRDSYEQYF. The CDR3 DNA follows: TGCAGTGCGAACAGGGATTCTTACGAGCAGTACTTC.

This clonotype was seen ten or more times. The rearrangement uses TRBV29-1 and TRBJ1-3; 8 bases agree with TRBD1. V was clipped by 6 bases and J by 0 bases; unmatched bases: 10. The CDR3 contains 16 residues. Germline CDR1 SQVTM, CDR2 ANQGSEA. The CDR3 coding sequence is TGCAGCGTGATCGAGGACAGGGCAAGCTCTGGAAACACCATATATTTT. As protein: CSVIEDRASSGNTIYF.

The CDR3 spells CASSTSVGVWETQYF. The CDR3, as DNA: TGTGCCAGCAGCACCTCCGTGGGGGTTTGGGAGACCCAGTACTTC. The rearrangement joins TRBV12-3 or TRBV12-4 to TRBJ2-5, with D perhaps matching TRBD1 or TRBD2 (5 bases each). The CDR3 consists of 15 residues. V was shortened by 6 bases and J by 5 bases, with 19 bases between the two germline ends.

This clonotype was picked up a small number of times. DNA for the CDR3: TGTGCCATCAGTGGGACTAGCGGGGGAAGCACAGATACGCAGTATTTT. Protein: CAISGTSGGSTDTQYF. The V gene is TRBV10-3, the J gene TRBJ2-3, with 13 bases fitting TRBD2. J lost 0 bases, V lost 4 bases, and 1 base had no gene match. Looked up from germline, CDR1 is ENHRY and CDR2 is SYGVKD. The CDR3 is 16 amino acids.

This clonotype was counted a few times. This chain uses TRBV10-3 with TRBJ2-7; TRBD2 aligns across 14 bases. Germline V gene lookup returns CDR1 ENHRY and CDR2 SYGVKD. The CDR3 sequence is 19 residues long. With 7 bases clipped from V and 1 base from J, the junction kept 15 bases outside the gene matches. CDR3 protein: CAIKGLGPGLAGASYEQYF. As DNA, the CDR3 is TGTGCCATCAAGGGCCTCGGACCGGGACTAGCGGGGGCATCCTACGAGCAGTACTTC.

This clonotype was observed a handful of times. J is TRBJ1-2 and V is TRBV10-3, with unresolved D. The CDR3 is made up of 14 amino acids. The germline V gene encodes CDR1 ENHRY and CDR2 SYGVKD. V gave up 4 bases and J gave up 0 bases, with 9 bases separating them. CDR3 DNA: TGTGCCATCAGTGTTGAATTCTCTAACTATGGCTACACCTTC. This codes for CAISVEFSNYGYTF.

The V call is TRBV10-3, the J call TRBJ1-2; 10 nucleotides align to TRBD1. The ends lost 11 bases at V and 4 bases at J; junction bases unmatched: 7. Per germline, CDR1 ENHRY and CDR2 SYGVKD. The CDR3 runs to 13 residues. The CDR3: CASTGQGSYGYTF. CDR3 coding DNA: TGTGCCTCAACGGGACAGGGGTCCTATGGCTACACCTTC.

The V and J genes are TRBV12-3 or TRBV12-4 and TRBJ2-7, with D perhaps TRBD1 (6 bases). The germline V and J ends were trimmed by 5 bases and 6 bases, with 14 bases remaining between them. The CDR3 totals 13 residues. CDR3 amino acids: CASSQIQGPEQYF. The DNA of the CDR3 is TGTGCCAGCAGTCAAATACAGGGCCCCGAGCAGTACTTC.

This chain connects TRBV11-2 to TRBJ2-1, with TRBD2 matching 11 bases. The germline V gene encodes CDR1 SGHAT and CDR2 FQNNGV. CDR3 length: 18 residues. V dropped 0 bases and J dropped 5; count of bases not matched to a gene: 9. The CDR3 DNA follows: TGTGCCAGCAGCTTAGAACCTTCACTAGCGGGGGCCAACAATGAGCAGTTCTTC. Translation gives CASSLEPSLAGANNEQFF.

The chain carries TRBV7-9 and TRBJ2-1, with TRBD1 matching 9 bases. Germline V CDR1 and CDR2: SEHNR, FQNEAQ (reference sequence). The CDR3 contains 16 residues. V was pared by 3 bases and J by 7 bases, with 10 bases of the junction left unmatched. The CDR3 protein is CASSFPPGTGHNEQFF. The CDR3 DNA reads as TGTGCCAGCAGCTTCCCTCCCGGGACAGGGCATAATGAGCAGTTCTTC. The full variable domain, with the rest looked up from reference TRBV7-9 and TRBJ2-1, is DTGVSQNPRHKITKRGQNVTFRCDPISEHNRLYWYRQTLGQGPEFLTYFQNEAQLEKSRLLSDRFSAERPKGSFSTLEIQRTEQGDSAMYLCASSFPPGTGHNEQFFGPGTRLTVL.

The chain combines TRBV28 with TRBJ1-2; possible D gene TRBD1, 6 bases. Germline V gene sequence: CDR1 MDHEN, CDR2 SYDVKM. This CDR3 contains 18 residues. Trimming took off 5 bases at V and 2 bases at J, with 24 bases between the two ends. CDR3 DNA: TGTGCCAGCAGTCCCCGGTATTATCGGGACACATTAAACTATGGCTACACCTTC. Its protein product is CASSPRYYRDTLNYGYTF.

This clonotype was seen a few times. The rearrangement uses TRBV4-2 and TRBJ2-1; possible D gene TRBD2, 7 bases. Trimming shortened V by 3 bases and J by 3 bases, and 15 bases separated the two germline ends. Germline V CDR1 and CDR2: LGHNA, YNFKEQ. This CDR3 region has 16 residues. The CDR3 region has the DNA TGTGCCAGCAGCCATCAAGAGGGGGGGGACTACAATGAGCAGTTCTTC. Protein: CASSHQEGGDYNEQFF.

The chain recombines TRBV20-1 with TRBJ1-4, with TRBD1 matching 7 bases. V dropped 3 bases and J dropped 5; count of bases not matched to a gene: 3. This CDR3 spans 13 amino acids. The germline V gene encodes CDR1 DFQATT and CDR2 SNEGSKA (reference sequence). CDR3 sequence: CSARRDSNEKLFF. Written as DNA, the CDR3 is TGCAGTGCTAGGAGGGACAGCAATGAAAAACTGTTTTTT.

This clonotype was seen only a few times. The genes are TRBV12-3 or TRBV12-4 and TRBJ2-3; tentative D call: TRBD2 (6 bases). V was pared by 4 bases and J by 3 bases, with 17 bases between. This CDR3 is 16 amino acids long. CDR3 sequence: CASSSDTSSRTDTQYF. DNA for the CDR3: TGTGCCAGCAGTTCCGACACTAGCTCTCGTACAGATACGCAGTATTTT.

A few counts support this clonotype. The V gene is TRBV3-1, the J gene TRBJ1-1; no firm D call. The germline V gene has CDR1 LGHDT and CDR2 YNNKEL (reference sequence). V was pared by 4 bases and J by 4 bases, with 10 bases between. This CDR3 contains 13 residues. In DNA, the CDR3 is TGTGCCAGCAGCCGTGGGGAGGTCACTGAAGCTTTCTTT. Translating gives CASSRGEVTEAFF. The full variable domain, rest sourced from reference TRBV3-1 and TRBJ1-1, is DTAVSQTPKYLVTQMGNDKSIKCEQNLGHDTMYWYKQDSKKFLKIMFSYNNKELIINETVPNRFSPKSPDKAHLNLHINSLELGDSAVYFCASSRGEVTEAFFGQGTRLTVV.